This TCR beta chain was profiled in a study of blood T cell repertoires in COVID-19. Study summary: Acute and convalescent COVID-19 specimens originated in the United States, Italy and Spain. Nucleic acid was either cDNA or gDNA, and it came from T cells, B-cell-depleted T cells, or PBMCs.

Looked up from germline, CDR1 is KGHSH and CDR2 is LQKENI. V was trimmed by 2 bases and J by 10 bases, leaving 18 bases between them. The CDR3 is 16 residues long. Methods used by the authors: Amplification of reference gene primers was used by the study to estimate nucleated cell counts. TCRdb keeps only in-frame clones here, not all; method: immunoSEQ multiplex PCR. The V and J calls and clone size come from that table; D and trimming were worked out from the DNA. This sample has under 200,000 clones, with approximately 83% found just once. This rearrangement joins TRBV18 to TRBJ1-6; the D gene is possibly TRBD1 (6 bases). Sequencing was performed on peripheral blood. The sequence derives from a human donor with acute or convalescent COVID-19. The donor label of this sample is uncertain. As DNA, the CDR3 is TGTGCCAGCTCACCAAATCTTATACAGGGTGGCTCACCCCTCCACTTT. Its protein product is CASSPNLIQGGSPLHF.